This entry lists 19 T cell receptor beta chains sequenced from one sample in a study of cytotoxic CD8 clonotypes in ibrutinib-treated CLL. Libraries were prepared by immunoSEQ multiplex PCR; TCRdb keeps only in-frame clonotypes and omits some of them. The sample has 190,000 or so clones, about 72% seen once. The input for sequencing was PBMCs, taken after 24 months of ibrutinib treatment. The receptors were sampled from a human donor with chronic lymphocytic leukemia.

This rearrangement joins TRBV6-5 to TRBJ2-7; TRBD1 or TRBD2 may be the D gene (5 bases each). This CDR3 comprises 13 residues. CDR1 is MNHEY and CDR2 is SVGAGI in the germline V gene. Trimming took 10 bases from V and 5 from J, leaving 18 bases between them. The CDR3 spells CATAFSGTHEQYF. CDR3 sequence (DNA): TGTGCCACAGCTTTTTCAGGGACCCACGAGCAGTACTTC.

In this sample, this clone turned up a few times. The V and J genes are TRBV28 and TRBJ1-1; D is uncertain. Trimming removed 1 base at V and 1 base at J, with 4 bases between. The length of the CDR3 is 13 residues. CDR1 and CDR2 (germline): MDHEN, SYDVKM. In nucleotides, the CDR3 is TGTGCCAGCAGTTTATACACGAACACTGAAGCTTTCTTT. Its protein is CASSLYTNTEAFF. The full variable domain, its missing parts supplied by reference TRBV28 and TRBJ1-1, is DVKVTQSSRYLVKRTGEKVFLECVQDMDHENMFWYRQDPGLGLRLIYFSYDVKMKEKGDIPEGYSVSREKKERFSLILESASTNQTSMYLCASSLYTNTEAFFGQGTRLTVV.

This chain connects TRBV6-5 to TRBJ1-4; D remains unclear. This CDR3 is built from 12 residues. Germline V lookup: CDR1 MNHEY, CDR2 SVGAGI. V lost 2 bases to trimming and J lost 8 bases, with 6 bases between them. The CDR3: CASSYAGEKLFF. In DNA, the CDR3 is TGTGCCAGCAGTTACGCGGGAGAAAAACTGTTTTTT.

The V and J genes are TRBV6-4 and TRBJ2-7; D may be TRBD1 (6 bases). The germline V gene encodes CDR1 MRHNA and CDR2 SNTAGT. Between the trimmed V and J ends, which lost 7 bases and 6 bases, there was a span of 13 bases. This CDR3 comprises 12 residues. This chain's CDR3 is CASTLTGVEQYF. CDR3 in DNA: TGTGCCAGCACCTTGACAGGAGTCGAGCAGTACTTC.

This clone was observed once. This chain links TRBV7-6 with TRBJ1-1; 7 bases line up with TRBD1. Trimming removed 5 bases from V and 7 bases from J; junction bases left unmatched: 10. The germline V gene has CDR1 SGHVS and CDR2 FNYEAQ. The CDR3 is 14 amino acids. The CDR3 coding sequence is TGTGCCAGCAGCCCGACGACAGGGTCGGTTGAAGCTTTCTTT. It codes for CASSPTTGSVEAFF.

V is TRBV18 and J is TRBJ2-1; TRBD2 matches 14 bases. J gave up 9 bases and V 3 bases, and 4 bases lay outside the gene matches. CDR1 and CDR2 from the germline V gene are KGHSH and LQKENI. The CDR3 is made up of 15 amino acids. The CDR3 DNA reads TGTGCCAGCTCACCGGGACTAGCGGGAGTTCGTGAGCAGTTCTTC. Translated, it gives CASSPGLAGVREQFF.

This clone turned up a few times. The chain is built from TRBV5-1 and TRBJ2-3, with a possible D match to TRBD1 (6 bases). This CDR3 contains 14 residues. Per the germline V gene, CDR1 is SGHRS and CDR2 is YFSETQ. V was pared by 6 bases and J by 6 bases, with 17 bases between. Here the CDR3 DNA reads TGCGCCAGCAAAGACGGGACAAGCTATGATACGCAGTATTTT. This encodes CASKDGTSYDTQYF.

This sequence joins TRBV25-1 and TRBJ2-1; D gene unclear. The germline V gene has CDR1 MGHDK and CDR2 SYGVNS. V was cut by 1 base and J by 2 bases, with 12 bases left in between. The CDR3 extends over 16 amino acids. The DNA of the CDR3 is TGTGCCAGCAGTGAATTTCGTGGTGTCACCTACAATGAGCAGTTCTTC. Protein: CASSEFRGVTYNEQFF.

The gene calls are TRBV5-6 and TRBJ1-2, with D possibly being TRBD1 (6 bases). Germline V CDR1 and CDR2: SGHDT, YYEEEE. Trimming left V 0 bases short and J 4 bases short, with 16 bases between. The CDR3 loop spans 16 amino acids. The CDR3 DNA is TGTGCCAGCAGCTTGGCCGGGGGGGCGCTTATCTATGGCTACACCTTC. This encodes CASSLAGGALIYGYTF.

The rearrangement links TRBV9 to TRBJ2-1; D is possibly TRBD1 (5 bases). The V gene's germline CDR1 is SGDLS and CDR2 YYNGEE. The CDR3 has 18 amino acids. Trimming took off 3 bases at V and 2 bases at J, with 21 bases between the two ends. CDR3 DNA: TGTGCCAGCAGCGCCCAAGAGGTCACAGGCGTAACCTACAATGAGCAGTTCTTC. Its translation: CASSAQEVTGVTYNEQFF.

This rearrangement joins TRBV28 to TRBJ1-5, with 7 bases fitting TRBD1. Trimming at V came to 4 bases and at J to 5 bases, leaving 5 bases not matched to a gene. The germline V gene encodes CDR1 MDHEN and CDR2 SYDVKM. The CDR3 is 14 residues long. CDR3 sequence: CASSSTGVDQPQHF. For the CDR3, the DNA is TGTGCCAGCAGTTCCACAGGGGTCGATCAGCCCCAGCATTTT.

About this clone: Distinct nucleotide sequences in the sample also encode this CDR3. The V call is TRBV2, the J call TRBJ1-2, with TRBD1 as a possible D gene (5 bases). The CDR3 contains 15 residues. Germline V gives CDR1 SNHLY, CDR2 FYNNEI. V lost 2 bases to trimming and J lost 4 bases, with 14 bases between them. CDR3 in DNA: TGTGCCAGCAGTGAATGGGGGGGACGAGGCTATGGCTACACCTTC. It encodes CASSEWGGRGYGYTF.

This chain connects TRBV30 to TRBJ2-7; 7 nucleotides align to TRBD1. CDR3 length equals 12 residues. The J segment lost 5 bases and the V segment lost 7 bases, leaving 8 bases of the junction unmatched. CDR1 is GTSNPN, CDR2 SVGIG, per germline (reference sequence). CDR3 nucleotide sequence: TGTGCCTTGACGGACAGGATCGACGAGCAGTACTTC. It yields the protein CALTDRIDEQYF.

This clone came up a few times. CDR3 amino acids: CASSGGQGYYEQYF. As DNA, the CDR3 is TGTGCCAGCAGCGGGGGACAAGGATACTACGAGCAGTACTTC. J is TRBJ2-7 and V is TRBV27; D assignment may be TRBD1 or TRBD2 (6 bases each). CDR1 and CDR2 from the germline V gene are MNHEY and SMNVEV (reference sequence). This CDR3 is built from 14 residues. V was pared by 6 bases and J by 3 bases, with 15 bases between.

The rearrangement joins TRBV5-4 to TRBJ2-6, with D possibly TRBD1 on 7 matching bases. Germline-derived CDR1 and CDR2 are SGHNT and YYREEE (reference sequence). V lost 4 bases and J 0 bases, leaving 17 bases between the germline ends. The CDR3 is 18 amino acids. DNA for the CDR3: TGTGCCAGCAGCCGGGCGGGACAGCCTAGCTCTGGGGCCAACGTCCTGACTTTC. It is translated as CASSRAGQPSSGANVLTF.

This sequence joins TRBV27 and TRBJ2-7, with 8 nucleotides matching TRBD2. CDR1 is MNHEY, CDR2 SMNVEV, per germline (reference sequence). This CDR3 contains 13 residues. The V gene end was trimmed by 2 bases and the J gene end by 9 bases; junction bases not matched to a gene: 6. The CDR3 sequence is CASSLAGGIGQYF. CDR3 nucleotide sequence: TGTGCCAGCAGTTTAGCGGGAGGAATCGGGCAGTACTTC.

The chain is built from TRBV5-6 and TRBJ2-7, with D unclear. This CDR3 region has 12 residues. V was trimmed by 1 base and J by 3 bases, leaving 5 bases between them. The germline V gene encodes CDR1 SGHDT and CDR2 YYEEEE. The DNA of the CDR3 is TGTGCCAGCAGCTTGTTAGGCTACGAGCAGTACTTC. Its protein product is CASSLLGYEQYF.

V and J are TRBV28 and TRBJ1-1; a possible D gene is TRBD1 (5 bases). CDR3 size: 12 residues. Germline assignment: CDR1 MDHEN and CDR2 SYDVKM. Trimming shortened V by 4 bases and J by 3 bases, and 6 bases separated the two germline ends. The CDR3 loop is CASSSGYTEAFF. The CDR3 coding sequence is TGTGCCAGCAGTTCAGGGTACACTGAAGCTTTCTTT.

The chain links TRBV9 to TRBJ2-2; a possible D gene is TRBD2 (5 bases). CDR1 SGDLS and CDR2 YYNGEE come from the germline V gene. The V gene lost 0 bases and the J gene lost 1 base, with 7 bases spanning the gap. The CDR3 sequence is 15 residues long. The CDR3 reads CASSVGGMNTGELFF. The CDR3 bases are TGTGCCAGCAGCGTAGGAGGGATGAACACCGGGGAGCTGTTTTTT.